This TCR beta chain is drawn from a study of T cell changes during pregnancy in multiple sclerosis. V dropped 6 bases and J dropped 4 bases, with 19 bases sitting between them. The length of the CDR3 is 15 residues. Germline V gene lookup returns CDR1 SNHLY and CDR2 FYNNEI. Produced via immunoSEQ multiplex PCR; TCRdb's table is partial and in-frame only. The sample holds 85,000 to 130,000 clones, approximately 94% seen once. The V and J genes are TRBV2 and TRBJ2-7, with D possibly TRBD1 on 6 matching bases. Sample: peripheral blood, taken before pregnancy. This TCR was sampled from a female donor with multiple sclerosis, enrolled in a pregnancy study. The DNA of the CDR3 is TGTGCCAGCAGGCGAAACAGGGAGAAGGGGTACGAGCAGTACTTC. It specifies CASRRNREKGYEQYF.